One sample yielded the 23 T cell receptor beta chains listed below, sequenced in a study of blood T cells in healthy people across ages (dated by TCRdb to 2014 to 2015). Preparation of the library involved 5' RACE. A second roughly 6 to 12 cycle PCR used a sample-barcoded 5' primer and a J-beta primer mix. TCRdb's own reprocessing of the public reads used fastp at Q25 and MiXCR and kept productive beta chains. Each entry is one CDR3 protein sequence, shown with its most common DNA and genes. The sample includes approximately 1,700,000 distinct CDR3 sequences, with roughly 43% observed a single time. 23% of the sample is in the top ten clones. Sequenced input: blood. These TCRs come from a human donor in good health.

This clonotype was picked up a small number of times. The chain has TRBV11-2 and TRBJ1-1; D is unresolved. Germline V gives CDR1 SGHAT, CDR2 FQNNGV. V was trimmed by 3 bases and J by 1 base, leaving 9 bases between them. This CDR3 spans 14 amino acids. The CDR3 sequence: CASSFWAGNTEAFF. The CDR3 DNA reads TGTGCCAGCAGCTTTTGGGCGGGGAACACTGAAGCTTTCTTT.

V gene TRBV10-3 combines with J gene TRBJ1-2; D is unresolved. Trimming removed 7 bases from V and 4 bases from J, with 25 bases in between. The CDR3 has 17 amino acids. In germline, CDR1 is ENHRY, CDR2 SYGVKD. CDR3 loop: CAIKNPTGQLGRYGYTF. The CDR3 nucleotides read TGTGCCATCAAGAATCCAACGGGCCAACTAGGCCGCTATGGCTACACCTTC.

This clonotype was detected only a few times. The gene calls are TRBV9 and TRBJ2-1, with 9 bases fitting TRBD2. The CDR3 loop spans 17 amino acids. Trimming cost V 1 base and J 7 bases; bases outside gene matches: 12. Germline V gene lookup returns CDR1 SGDLS and CDR2 YYNGEE. CDR3 sequence: CASSVTPGAGGRNEQFF. CDR3 coding DNA: TGTGCCAGCAGCGTAACCCCTGGGGCGGGGGGGCGGAATGAGCAGTTCTTC.

V and J are TRBV6-1 and TRBJ2-4; 9 nucleotides match TRBD1. Trimming at V came to 4 bases and at J to 6 bases, leaving 10 bases not matched to a gene. CDR3 size: 16 residues. From germline, CDR1 is MNHNS and CDR2 SASEGT. The CDR3 region is CASSANGQGLGNIQYF. DNA for the CDR3: TGTGCCAGCAGTGCCAACGGACAGGGGCTGGGAAACATTCAGTACTTC.

The chain combines TRBV7-3 with TRBJ2-7; no reliable D call. Per the germline V gene, CDR1 is SGHTA and CDR2 is FQGTGA. The ends were cut back, 10 bases at V and 0 bases at J, with 13 bases in the middle. The CDR3 totals 13 residues. The CDR3, as DNA: TGTGCCACCTCCTTGGGGTCCTCCTACGAGCAGTACTTC. Its translation is CATSLGSSYEQYF.

This clonotype has a single count. V usage is TRBV20-1 and J usage is TRBJ2-5; D remains unclear. The end of the DNA aligns better with TRBJ2-1, so the J call may be wrong. Germline CDR1 DFQATT, CDR2 SNEGSKA (reference sequence). The CDR3 extends over 15 amino acids. The CDR3 coding sequence is TGCAGTGCGGCCCCGGCAAGGTGGTACCAAGAGACCCAGTTCTTC. Its translation: CSAAPARWYQETQFF.

The V gene is TRBV12-3 or TRBV12-4, the J gene TRBJ1-2; 8 bases line up with TRBD1. This CDR3 contains 14 residues. V shed 0 bases and J 7 bases; nucleotides not matched to a gene: 4. The CDR3 sequence: CASSLAPRGLGYTF. As DNA, the CDR3 is TGTGCCAGCAGTTTAGCCCCCAGGGGGCTTGGCTACACCTTC.

This clonotype appeared a few times. The chain carries TRBV12-3 or TRBV12-4 and TRBJ1-1; D unresolved. The CDR3 runs to 13 residues. V lost 3 bases, J lost 1 base, and 6 bases lay in between. As DNA, the CDR3 is TGTGCCAGCAGTTTCCTACCGAACACTGAAGCTTTCTTT. Encoded protein: CASSFLPNTEAFF.

The chain combines TRBV4-2 with TRBJ1-1, with D perhaps TRBD1 (5 bases). Trimming pared 6 bases from V and 4 bases from J, leaving 15 bases between. The V gene's germline CDR1 is LGHNA and CDR2 YNFKEQ. The length of the CDR3 is 14 residues. This CDR3 reads CASSFTGPATEAFF. The CDR3 nucleotides read TGTGCCAGCAGTTTTACAGGTCCAGCCACTGAAGCTTTCTTT.

This sequence joins TRBV21-1 and TRBJ2-7. TRBV21-1 is a documented pseudogene. This CDR3 region has 14 residues. CDR3 nucleotide sequence: TGTGCCAGCAGCAAAGGTGGGCTTACCTACGAGCAGTACTTC. It yields the protein CASSKGGLTYEQYF.

The gene calls are TRBV7-2 and TRBJ2-5; the match to TRBD2 covers 10 bases. This CDR3 comprises 15 residues. The V and J ends lost 5 bases and 4 bases, in that order; junction bases with no gene match: 7. The germline V gene encodes CDR1 SGHTA and CDR2 FQGNSA. This chain's CDR3 is CASSPTRTSGETQYF. CDR3 DNA sequence: TGTGCCAGCAGCCCTACTCGGACTAGCGGAGAGACCCAGTACTTC.

The chain combines TRBV6-2 or TRBV6-3 with TRBJ2-4; a weak D match, TRBD1 (6 bases). The closer fit of TRBJ2-7 to the DNA end suggests the J call may be wrong. This CDR3 has 14 amino acids. The germline V gene encodes CDR1 MNHEY and CDR2 SVGEGT. CDR3 region: CASSEDSFFYEQYF. In DNA, the CDR3 is TGTGCCAGCAGTGAGGACAGTTTTTTCTACGAGCAGTACTTC.

This clonotype was seen a handful of times. The V call is TRBV7-6, the J call TRBJ1-5, with D unclear. Per the germline V gene, CDR1 is SGHVS and CDR2 is FNYEAQ. The CDR3 is made up of 16 amino acids. V was clipped by 4 bases and J by 1 base, with 14 bases between them. The CDR3, as DNA: TGTGCCAGCAGCTCGGGTCTCACCGAAAGCAATCAGCCCCAGCATTTT. The encoded protein is CASSSGLTESNQPQHF.

This clonotype has a handful of counts. The chain has TRBV7-6 and TRBJ2-1, with 14 bases lining up with TRBD2. CDR3 length: 20 amino acids. Germline V gives CDR1 SGHVS, CDR2 FNYEAQ. Trimming took 5 bases from V and 4 from J; bases not matched to a gene: 16. CDR3 nucleotides: TGTGCCAGCAGCGAGTCGAGAGGACTAGCGGGGGGAGGCGTATACAATGAGCAGTTCTTC. This gives the protein CASSESRGLAGGGVYNEQFF.

CDR3 sequence (DNA): TGCGCCAGCAGCATACAGACAGGGAGTCGGGAGACCCAGTACTTC. Translating it yields CASSIQTGSRETQYF. This chain uses TRBV5-1 with TRBJ2-5, with 7 positions matching TRBD1. The trim removed 4 bases at V and 5 bases at J, leaving 11 bases unmatched. The CDR3 is made up of 15 amino acids. CDR1 is SGHRS and CDR2 is YFSETQ in the germline V gene.

The chain couples TRBV6-2 or TRBV6-3 to TRBJ2-3; either TRBD1 or TRBD2 may supply D (5 bases each). Germline V gives CDR1 MNHEY, CDR2 SVGEGT. The CDR3 sequence is 17 residues long. Trimming stripped 7 bases from V and 0 bases from J, with 20 bases between. CDR3 loop: CASTSIRGRPSTDTQYF. CDR3 DNA: TGTGCCAGCACCTCGATACGGGGCCGACCTAGCACAGATACGCAGTATTTT.

This clonotype was detected only a few times. This chain connects TRBV9 to TRBJ1-2; D is uncertain. Trimming left V 6 bases short and J 2 bases short, with 17 bases between. Germline loops: CDR1 SGDLS, CDR2 YYNGEE. CDR3 size: 15 residues. The CDR3 region has the DNA TGTGCCAGCACCCCAGACAAGATTCTAAACTATGGCTACACCTTC. It specifies CASTPDKILNYGYTF.

The V and J genes are TRBV2 and TRBJ1-1, with D unclear. CDR1 and CDR2 from the germline V gene are SNHLY and FYNNEI. Trimming cost V 9 bases and J 0 bases, with 11 bases left between them. The CDR3 runs 13 residues. The CDR3 spells CARVQPLNTEAFF. The CDR3, as DNA: TGTGCCAGGGTTCAGCCTCTGAACACTGAAGCTTTCTTT.

The V call is TRBV7-2, the J call TRBJ2-3; 7 nucleotides align to TRBD1. The CDR3 length is 14 residues. Trimming at V came to 6 bases and at J to 8 bases, leaving 11 bases not matched to a gene. The germline gives CDR1 SGHTA, CDR2 FQGNSA. The CDR3 sequence is CASSPRQGGGTQYF. CDR3 nucleotide sequence: TGTGCCAGCAGTCCCAGACAGGGTGGTGGTACGCAGTATTTT. Supplemented by reference TRBV7-2 and TRBJ2-3, the full variable domain reads GAGVSQSPSNKVTEKGKDVELRCDPISGHTALYWYRQSLGQGLEFLIYFQGNSAPDKSGLPSDRFSAERTGGSVSTLTIQRTQQEDSAVYLCASSPRQGGGTQYFGPGTRLTVL.

The chain uses TRBV4-1 and TRBJ2-1; D may be TRBD2 (6 bases). The V gene's germline CDR1 is MGHRA and CDR2 YSYEKL. CDR3 length equals 16 residues. Trimming pared 4 bases from V and 1 base from J, leaving 14 bases between. In DNA, the CDR3 is TGCGCCAGCAGCCCTGAACCGGGGGAATCCTACAATGAGCAGTTCTTC. Encoded protein: CASSPEPGESYNEQFF.

This clonotype has a handful of counts. V is TRBV20-1 and J is TRBJ1-5; D call uncertain. The V gene's germline CDR1 is DFQATT and CDR2 SNEGSKA (reference sequence). The V gene lost 5 bases and the J gene lost 4 bases, with 9 bases spanning the gap. The CDR3 runs to 12 residues. CDR3 loop: CSAQRANQPQHF. The CDR3 nucleotides read TGCAGTGCTCAGAGAGCGAATCAGCCCCAGCATTTT.

The chain couples TRBV11-2 to TRBJ1-5; weak D call: TRBD1 (6 bases). This CDR3 contains 15 residues. Germline-derived CDR1 and CDR2 are SGHAT and FQNNGV. Between the trimmed V and J ends, which lost 2 bases and 6 bases, there was a span of 14 bases. The CDR3 DNA reads TGTGCCAGCAGCTTACATTTCGAGGGGGGTCAGCCCCAGCATTTT. Translating gives CASSLHFEGGQPQHF.

This clonotype has only a few counts. The chain is built from TRBV4-1 and TRBJ2-7; a weak D match, TRBD2 (7 bases). V lost 0 bases to trimming and J lost 2 bases, with 14 bases between them. Germline values: CDR1 MGHRA, CDR2 YSYEKL. The CDR3 totals 16 residues. The CDR3 coding sequence is TGCGCCAGCAGCCAAGAGCGGGGGACACCTGCCTACGAGCAGTACTTC. Translation: CASSQERGTPAYEQYF.